This entry lists 15 T cell receptor beta chains sequenced from one sample in a study of blood T cell repertoires in COVID-19. Only in-frame clones appear in the TCRdb table, and some are missing; sequencing was by immunoSEQ multiplex PCR. The repertoire holds about 130,000 clones, with roughly 81% as singletons. The sequencing sample was made of peripheral blood. These receptor sequences come from a human donor in a cohort sampled during active COVID-19.

J is TRBJ2-7 and V is TRBV18; 13 bases agree with TRBD2. There are 14 residues in the CDR3. The junction had 5 bases not matched to a gene; V was cut back by 2 bases and J by 10 bases. Germline CDR1 reads KGHSH; CDR2 reads LQKENI. CDR3 sequence: CASSPGTSGALQYF. The DNA of the CDR3 is TGTGCCAGCTCACCAGGGACTAGCGGGGCTCTACAGTACTTC.

The chain joins TRBV19 to TRBJ2-6; possibly TRBD2 for D (5 bases). Germline V CDR1 and CDR2: LNHDA, SQIVND (reference sequence). V was shortened by 7 bases and J by 4 bases, with 8 bases between the two germline ends. This CDR3 comprises 13 residues. CDR3 DNA sequence: TGTGCCAGTACCTTAGCGGGGGCCAACGTCCTGACTTTC. Protein product: CASTLAGANVLTF.

The rearrangement uses TRBV12-2 and TRBJ2-1; TRBD2 is the table's D call and was not checked against the DNA. TRBV12-2 is assigned pseudogene status. The CDR3 is 15 amino acids. The CDR3 DNA reads as TGTGCAAGTCGCCAAGGACTAGCGGGGGGCAATGAGCAGTTCTTC. This codes for CASRQGLAGGNEQFF.

This chain links TRBV29-1 with TRBJ2-3; TRBD2 agrees at 10 bases. V lost 4 bases to trimming and J lost 2 bases; unmatched junction nucleotides: 12. Per germline, CDR1 SQVTM and CDR2 ANQGSEA. This CDR3 contains 17 residues. The CDR3 spells CSVGALRLAGVTDTQYF. The CDR3 DNA follows: TGCAGCGTTGGAGCCCTGAGACTAGCGGGCGTCACAGATACGCAGTATTTT.

V usage is TRBV29-1 and J usage is TRBJ2-7, with TRBD1 as a possible D gene (6 bases). V gave up 4 bases and J gave up 3 bases, with 16 bases separating them. The CDR3 runs to 14 residues. Germline values: CDR1 SQVTM, CDR2 ANQGSEA. Here the CDR3 DNA reads TGCAGCGTTGCCCCGACAGGCCCCCACTACGAGCAGTACTTC. Encoded protein: CSVAPTGPHYEQYF.

The CDR3 sequence is CASSLSTGAGANVLTF. CDR3 sequence (DNA): TGTGCCAGCAGCTTAAGTACAGGGGCTGGGGCCAACGTCCTGACTTTC. This rearrangement joins TRBV5-5 to TRBJ2-6; 7 nucleotides agree with TRBD1. The CDR3 runs 16 residues. V was pared by 2 bases and J by 2 bases, with 4 bases of the junction left unmatched. Germline CDR1 SGHKS, CDR2 YYEKEE (reference sequence).

The chain joins TRBV9 to TRBJ1-2, with a weak D call TRBD1 (6 bases). The germline V gene encodes CDR1 SGDLS and CDR2 YYNGEE. The CDR3 is made up of 13 amino acids. Trimming left V 4 bases short and J 7 bases short, with 14 bases between. CDR3 DNA: TGTGCCAGCAGCTCTACACAGGGAAGTGGCTACACCTTC. This codes for CASSSTQGSGYTF.

J is TRBJ2-2 and V is TRBV4-1; D uncertain. Trimming removed 1 base from V and 7 bases from J, with 16 bases in between. Germline lookup yields CDR1 MGHRA and CDR2 YSYEKL. CDR3 length: 16 amino acids. DNA of the CDR3: TGCGCCAGCAGCCAAGTGGTTCGGGTTCTAGGCGGGGAGCTGTTTTTT. It translates to CASSQVVRVLGGELFF.

The rearrangement uses TRBV6-6 and TRBJ2-7, with 12 positions matching TRBD2. The germline CDR1 and CDR2 sequences are MNHNY and SVGAGI (reference sequence). CDR3 length: 17 residues. J lost 6 bases, V lost 5 bases, and 14 bases had no gene match. The CDR3, as DNA: TGTGCCAGCAGTCATCCGGGACTAGCGGGCACCGCGGTCGAGCAGTACTTC. It translates to CASSHPGLAGTAVEQYF.

This chain connects TRBV3-1 (or the pseudogene TRBV3-2) to TRBJ1-4, with D possibly TRBD1 on 5 matching bases. V shed 4 bases and J shed 14 bases, with 11 bases lying between them. CDR1 is LGHDT, CDR2 YNNKEL, per germline (reference sequence). The CDR3 totals 11 residues. For the CDR3, the DNA is TGTGCCAGCAGCCCAGGGAACCAGCTGTTTTTT. Translating gives CASSPGNQLFF.

This chain uses TRBV5-1 with TRBJ2-1; maybe TRBD2 (7 bases). Germline V CDR1 and CDR2: SGHRS, YFSETQ. The V end was cut by 4 bases, the J end by 8 bases, with 22 bases between. The CDR3 loop spans 16 amino acids. The CDR3 DNA reads as TGCGCCAGCAGCCCCGCCACGGGCGGGGGCCGGGATGAGCAGTTCTTC. This encodes CASSPATGGGRDEQFF.

This chain uses TRBV5-6 with TRBJ2-1; possibly TRBD1 for D (6 bases). Trimming removed 3 bases from V and 8 bases from J, with 12 bases in between. Germline V CDR1 and CDR2: SGHDT, YYEEEE. The CDR3 loop spans 13 amino acids. CDR3 sequence (DNA): TGTGCCAGCAGCTGGGACATCGGAGATGAGCAGTTCTTC. Translated: CASSWDIGDEQFF.

V gene TRBV30 combines with J gene TRBJ2-7, with 9 nucleotides matching TRBD1. V dropped 4 bases and J dropped 6; count of bases not matched to a gene: 10. Germline V gene sequence: CDR1 GTSNPN, CDR2 SVGIG (reference sequence). The CDR3 is made up of 14 amino acids. CDR3 DNA sequence: TGTGCCTGGATGGAGGGGACAGGGCTCTCCGAGCAGTACTTC. This sequence encodes CAWMEGTGLSEQYF.

CDR3 bases: TGCGCCAGCAGCCGTGGACTTGGAGAAAAACTGTTTTTT. This sequence encodes CASSRGLGEKLFF. The J gene is TRBJ1-4, the V gene TRBV4-1; D is unresolved. The ends were cut back, 4 bases at V and 8 bases at J, with 11 bases in the middle. The CDR3 loop spans 13 amino acids. Germline lookup yields CDR1 MGHRA and CDR2 YSYEKL.

V is TRBV7-9 and J is TRBJ1-6; TRBD1 agrees at 8 bases. With 5 bases clipped from V and 7 bases from J, the junction kept 7 bases outside the gene matches. CDR1 is SEHNR, CDR2 FQNEAQ, per germline (reference sequence). The CDR3 is 15 residues long. CDR3 loop: CASSIPGQVNSPLHF. The CDR3 nucleotides are TGTGCCAGCAGCATACCGGGACAGGTGAATTCACCCCTCCACTTT.